This T cell receptor beta chain comes out of a study of tumor-infiltrating lymphocytes in primary liver carcinoma. In the study overall: Surgery removed the patients' primary liver carcinoma. Tumor staging was T1-T3 N0M0; sizes spanned about 4.2 to 11 cm across.

With respect to this clonotype: Its antigen is still unknown.

Reverse transcription of approximately 500 ng total RNA with a constant-region primer produced TCR beta cDNA. Investigators got TCR beta libraries out of three nested multiplex PCR rounds, done with slightly modified ARM-PCR. In the first two PCR rounds, TRBV1-TRBV30 forward primers were paired with a C-beta reverse primer, and each round lasted approximately 9 cycles. TCRdb re-called the multiplex PCR reads with MiXCR, one entry per CDR3 protein. The sample lists about 180,000 distinct CDR3 sequences, about 60% occurring once. Out of unsorted whole blood came the blood RNA, and germline DNA was extracted as well. Chronic HBV infection was present, with no prior treatment. Study-wide findings and caveats: For tumor-adjacent and tumor-blood pairs, overlap was less than that seen for tumor region pairs.

The CDR3 runs to 15 residues. Germline CDR1 and CDR2: PRHDT and FYEKMQ (reference sequence). Trimming took 5 bases from V and 4 from J; bases not matched to a gene: 5. The TCR originated in a man aged 35 to 55 with primary liver carcinoma and hepatitis B virus infection. This chain uses TRBV13 with TRBJ2-5; TRBD2 matches at 12 bases. Source material: peripheral blood. CDR3 DNA: TGTGCCAGCAGCGAAAGGGGACTAGCGGGAGAGACCCAGTACTTC. As protein: CASSERGLAGETQYF.